The clone carrying this T cell receptor beta chain showed up just a few times. The data originate from a study of blood T cells in healthy people across ages. A J-beta primer mix and a sample-barcoded 5' primer were used in a second PCR of roughly 7 to 12 cycles. MiXCR, run by TCRdb on the 5' RACE reads, gives a single entry per CDR3 protein. The sample carries fewer than 1.5 million distinct CDR3 sequences, approximately 42% recorded once. Trimming took off 2 bases at V and 8 bases at J, with 19 bases between the two ends. This CDR3 region has 15 residues. Germline CDR1 and CDR2: SGHRS and YFSETQ. The V call is TRBV5-1, the J call TRBJ1-1, with D tentatively TRBD1 (6 bases). The specimen sequenced was blood. This receptor was identified in a woman aged 18-30 years in good health. CDR3 sequence reads: CASSFAGTNVREAFF. In DNA, the CDR3 is TGCGCCAGCAGCTTCGCCGGGACAAATGTTAGAGAAGCTTTCTTT.